This TCR beta chain was retrieved from a study of T cell responses to AZD1222 COVID-19 vaccine (dated by TCRdb to 2020 to 2022). For context, the study as a whole: AZD1222 recipients whose second dose came at about 4 weeks and those whose second dose came at about 12 weeks were combined into one group, since spike-specific TCR depth and breadth did not differ between the two schedules. A total of just over 230 trial participants underwent TCR sequencing, of whom about 210 had received two doses of AZD1222 and around 25 had received two doses of the MenACWY control vaccine. Trial participants were enrolled by age into 18-55, 56-69 and 70-plus year subgroups, with 148, 28 and 57 TCR-sequenced participants respectively.

The CDR3 regions of human TCRbeta chains were analyzed by immunosequencing. In the authors' own workflow: TCRs in the repertoires were matched against a reference library of SARS-CoV-2-specific TCRs that had been generated with the MIRA antigen-specificity platform. Breadth meant the fraction of unique TCRs that were SARS-CoV-2-associated, whereas depth meant the fraction of total T cells that were SARS-CoV-2-associated. Using the MIRA data, every spike-specific TCR was mapped to the spike region that the TCR reacted to and assigned to either a CD4 or a CD8 class. Log10-transformed breadth and depth values were compared by one-way ANOVA with Sidak's multiple comparisons tests. As stored in TCRdb, this immuneACCESS dataset retains in-frame rearrangements with V and J assigned. A fraction of the clones does not appear; measured against another copy, unresolved V genes explain less than half of the discrepancy, and the remainder lacks a known reason. The D gene and trimming were derived from the DNA, and the V and J assignments and clone size from that table. The sample table holds about 140,000 clones, of which around 90% were seen once. The leading ten clones occupy around 5.1% of the sample.

About this clone: Its antigen is still unknown. The input lacks base qualities; no much larger clone sits a single base away.

Explained via the paper, the time point label denotes: baseline before first vaccination. Vaccinee samples came from UK trials COV001 and COV002, including a single-blind randomized controlled phase 2/3 trial of AZD1222 (ChAdOx1 nCoV-19) in healthy adults. For TCRbeta chain sequencing, PBMC samples from trial participants were taken at day 0 and at day 28 after the second dose. The V end loses 5 bases and the J end loses 3 bases, and a stretch of 11 bases separates them. The germline V gene provides CDR1 SGHDN and CDR2 FVKESK. The CDR3 covers 13 residues, taking in both the cysteine and the phenylalanine. Kept here is only the CDR3 DNA, which spans 39 bases and is read in frame from base 1. Summary of the overall study and its limitations: Reportedly, close to half of the unique spike-specific TCRs recognized epitopes lying outside the regions that are mutated in the B.1.351 and B.1.1.7 variants. Spike-specific TCR breadth and depth rose significantly after two AZD1222 doses compared with day 0 and with MenACWY recipients. Conclusions about previously exposed vaccinees were limited because only six or seven AZD1222 recipients were SARS-CoV-2 seropositive at baseline. Participants were mostly white British and included more females than males, and it was suggested by the authors that clonal diversity may have been underestimated. Because no day 14 peak-response samples were available, repertoires were characterized only after the peak T cell response. Vaccine-associated CD4 TCRs spanned the whole spike protein, with dominant responses in regions 160-218 and 743-854. In the small 56-69-year group, the increase in depth fell short of significance, most likely because of low power.

In this chain, TRBV14 is recombined with TRBJ2-7; no D gene is confidently identified. The TCR comes from an adult in good health. The material was peripheral blood, obtained on day 0 of AZD1222 vaccination. The nucleotide sequence reads TGTGCCAGCAGCTCCCAAACTCGCTACGAGCAGTACTTC. It encodes CASSSQTRYEQYF.